This T cell receptor beta chain was recorded in a study of blood T cell repertoires in COVID-19. Overall study context: Whether acute or convalescent, the COVID-19 samples came from the United States, Italy and Spain. PBMCs, B-cell-depleted T cells, or T cells provided the cDNA or gDNA that made up the material.

Per the original methods: Amplification of reference gene primers was used by the study to estimate nucleated cell counts. The protocol was immunoSEQ multiplex PCR, while the TCRdb copy is restricted to in-frame clones and leaves out a portion. Clone size and V and J calls were adopted from that table, with D and trimming inferred from the DNA. The sample lists 88,000 or so clones; 85% were seen once. A few counts support this clone. This TCR came from a man aged 55 to 70 with acute or convalescent COVID-19. Sequenced: peripheral blood.

CDR3 DNA: TGCGCCAGCAGCCTCTCCCTAACGGCGGGGGAGCCTCTAGCCAAAAACATTCAGTACTTC. This translates into CASSLSLTAGEPLAKNIQYF. V usage is TRBV4-3 and J usage is TRBJ2-4; 7 bases line up with TRBD2. This CDR3 is 20 amino acids long. Trimming took 4 bases from V and 0 from J; bases not matched to a gene: 18. CDR1 is LGHNA and CDR2 is YSLEER in the germline V gene.